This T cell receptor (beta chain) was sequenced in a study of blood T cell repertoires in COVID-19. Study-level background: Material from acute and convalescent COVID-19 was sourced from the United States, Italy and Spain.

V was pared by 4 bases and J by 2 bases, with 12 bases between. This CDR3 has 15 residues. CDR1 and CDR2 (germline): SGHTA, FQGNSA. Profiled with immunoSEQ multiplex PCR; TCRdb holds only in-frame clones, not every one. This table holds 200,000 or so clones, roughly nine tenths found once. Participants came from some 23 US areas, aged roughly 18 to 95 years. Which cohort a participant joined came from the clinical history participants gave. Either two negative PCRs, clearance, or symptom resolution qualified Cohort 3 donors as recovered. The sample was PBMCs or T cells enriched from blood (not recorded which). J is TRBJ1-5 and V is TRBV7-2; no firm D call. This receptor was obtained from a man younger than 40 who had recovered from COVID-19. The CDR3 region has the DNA TGTGCCAGCAGCTACACATCTGGTGGCAATCAGCCCCAGCATTTT. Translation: CASSYTSGGNQPQHF.